This T cell receptor beta chain is from a study of CD8 T cells in ankylosing spondylitis. MiXCR, applied by TCRdb to the 5' RACE reads, yields one record per CDR3 protein. The repertoire holds just over 350,000 distinct CDR3 sequences, with more than 20% as singletons. V was cut by 7 bases and J by 1 base, with 16 bases left in between. The CDR3 runs 16 residues. The germline V gene encodes CDR1 KGHDR and CDR2 SFDVKD. The chain has TRBV24-1 and TRBJ2-1, with a possible D match to TRBD2 (5 bases). This clonotype originated in a male donor with ankylosing spondylitis or in good health (not recorded which). Material for sequencing was blood, either unsorted or a sorted T cell fraction (not recorded which). DNA for the CDR3: TGTGCCACCAGCGGGAAGGGAATTGGATCCTACAATGAGCAGTTCTTC. The encoded protein is CATSGKGIGSYNEQFF.